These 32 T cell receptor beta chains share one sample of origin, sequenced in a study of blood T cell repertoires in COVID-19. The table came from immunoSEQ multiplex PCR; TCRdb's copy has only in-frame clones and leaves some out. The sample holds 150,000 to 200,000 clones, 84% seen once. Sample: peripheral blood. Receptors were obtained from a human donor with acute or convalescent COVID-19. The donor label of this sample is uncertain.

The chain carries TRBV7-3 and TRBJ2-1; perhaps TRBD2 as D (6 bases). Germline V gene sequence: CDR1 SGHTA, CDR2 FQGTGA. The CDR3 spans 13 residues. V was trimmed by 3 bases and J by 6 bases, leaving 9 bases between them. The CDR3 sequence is CASSLTSLNEQFF. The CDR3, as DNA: TGTGCCAGCAGCTTGACTAGTCTCAATGAGCAGTTCTTC. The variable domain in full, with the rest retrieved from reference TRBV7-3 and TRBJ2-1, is GAGVSQTPSNKVTEKGKYVELRCDPISGHTALYWYRQSLGQGPEFLIYFQGTGAADDSGLPNDRFFAVRPEGSVSTLKIQRTERGDSAVYLCASSLTSLNEQFFGPGTRLTVL.

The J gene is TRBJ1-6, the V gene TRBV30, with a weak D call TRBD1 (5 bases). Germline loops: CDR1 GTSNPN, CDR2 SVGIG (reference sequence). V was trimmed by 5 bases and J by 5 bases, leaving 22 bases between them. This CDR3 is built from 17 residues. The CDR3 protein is CAWAVGFDAGDNSPLHF. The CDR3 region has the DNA TGTGCCTGGGCGGTAGGGTTCGATGCGGGGGATAATTCACCCCTCCACTTT.

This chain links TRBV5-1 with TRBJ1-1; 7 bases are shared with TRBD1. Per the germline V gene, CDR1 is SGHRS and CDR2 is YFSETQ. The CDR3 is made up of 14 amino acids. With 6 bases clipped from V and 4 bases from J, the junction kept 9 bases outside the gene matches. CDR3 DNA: TGCGCCAGCATAACCACACCAGGGGGCACTGAAGCTTTCTTT. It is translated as CASITTPGGTEAFF.

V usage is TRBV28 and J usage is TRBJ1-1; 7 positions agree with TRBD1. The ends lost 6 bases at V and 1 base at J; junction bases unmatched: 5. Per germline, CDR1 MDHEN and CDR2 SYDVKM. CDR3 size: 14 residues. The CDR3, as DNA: TGTGCCAGCAGCCTCGGGACAGCGAACACTGAAGCTTTCTTT. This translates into CASSLGTANTEAFF. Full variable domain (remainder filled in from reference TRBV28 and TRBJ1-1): DVKVTQSSRYLVKRTGEKVFLECVQDMDHENMFWYRQDPGLGLRLIYFSYDVKMKEKGDIPEGYSVSREKKERFSLILESASTNQTSMYLCASSLGTANTEAFFGQGTRLTVV.

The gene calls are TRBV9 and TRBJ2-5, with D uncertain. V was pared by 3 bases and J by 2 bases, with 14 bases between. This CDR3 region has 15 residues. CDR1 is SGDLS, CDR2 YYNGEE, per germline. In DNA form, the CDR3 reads TGTGCCAGCAGCGGGGCCTTTACTCAACAAGAGACCCAGTACTTC. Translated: CASSGAFTQQETQYF.

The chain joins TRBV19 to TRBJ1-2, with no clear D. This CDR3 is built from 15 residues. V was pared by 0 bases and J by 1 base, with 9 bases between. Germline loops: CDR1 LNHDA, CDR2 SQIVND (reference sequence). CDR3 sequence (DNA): TGTGCCAGTAGTATAGAACGAGTAAATAACTATGGCTACACCTTC. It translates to CASSIERVNNYGYTF.

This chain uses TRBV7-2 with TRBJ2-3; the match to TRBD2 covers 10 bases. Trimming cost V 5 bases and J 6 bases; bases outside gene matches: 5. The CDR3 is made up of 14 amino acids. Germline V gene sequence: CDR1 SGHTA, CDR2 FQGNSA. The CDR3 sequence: CASSASGGADTQYF. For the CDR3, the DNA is TGTGCCAGCAGCGCTAGCGGGGGTGCGGATACGCAGTATTTT.

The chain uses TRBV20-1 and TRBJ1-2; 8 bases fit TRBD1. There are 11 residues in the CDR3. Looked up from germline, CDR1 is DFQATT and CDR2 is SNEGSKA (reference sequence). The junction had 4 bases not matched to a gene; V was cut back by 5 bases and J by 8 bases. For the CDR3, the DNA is TGCAGTGCTCCGCGGACAGGGGGCTACACCTTC. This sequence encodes CSAPRTGGYTF.

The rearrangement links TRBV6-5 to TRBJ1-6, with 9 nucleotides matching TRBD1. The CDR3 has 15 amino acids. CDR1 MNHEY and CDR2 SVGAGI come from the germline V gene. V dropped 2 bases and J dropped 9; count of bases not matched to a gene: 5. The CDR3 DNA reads TGTGCCAGCAGTTACCGGACAGGGGCAAGTTCACCCCTCCACTTT. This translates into CASSYRTGASSPLHF.

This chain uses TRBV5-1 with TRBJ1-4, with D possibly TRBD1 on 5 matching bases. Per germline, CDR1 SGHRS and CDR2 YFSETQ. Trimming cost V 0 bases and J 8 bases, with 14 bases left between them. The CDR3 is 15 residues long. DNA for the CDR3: TGCGCCAGCAGCTTGGGGGCAGGGAGGACAGAAAAACTGTTTTTT. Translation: CASSLGAGRTEKLFF. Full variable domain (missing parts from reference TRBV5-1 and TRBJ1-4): KAGVTQTPRYLIKTRGQQVTLSCSPISGHRSVSWYQQTPGQGLQFLFEYFSETQRNKGNFPGRFSGRQFSNSRSEMNVSTLELGDSALYLCASSLGAGRTEKLFFGSGTQLSVL.

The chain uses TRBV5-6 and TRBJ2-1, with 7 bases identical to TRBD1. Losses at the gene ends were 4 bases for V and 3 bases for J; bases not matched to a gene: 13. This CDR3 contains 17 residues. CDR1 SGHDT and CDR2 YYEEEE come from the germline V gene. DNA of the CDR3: TGTGCCAGCAGCCAACCGCTCAGACAGGGAAACTACAATGAGCAGTTCTTC. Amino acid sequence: CASSQPLRQGNYNEQFF.

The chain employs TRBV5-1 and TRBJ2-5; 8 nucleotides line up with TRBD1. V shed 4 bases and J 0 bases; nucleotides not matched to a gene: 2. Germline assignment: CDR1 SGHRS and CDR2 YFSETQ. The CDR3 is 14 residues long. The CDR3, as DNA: TGCGCCAGCAGCCCCAGGGGGCACCAAGAGACCCAGTACTTC. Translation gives CASSPRGHQETQYF.

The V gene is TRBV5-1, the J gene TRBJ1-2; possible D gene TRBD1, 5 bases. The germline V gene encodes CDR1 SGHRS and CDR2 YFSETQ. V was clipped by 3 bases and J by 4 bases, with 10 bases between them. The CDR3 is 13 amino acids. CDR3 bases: TGCGCCAGCAGCTCCGACAGCCTCTATGGCTACACCTTC. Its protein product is CASSSDSLYGYTF. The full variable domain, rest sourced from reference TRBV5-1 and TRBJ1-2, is KAGVTQTPRYLIKTRGQQVTLSCSPISGHRSVSWYQQTPGQGLQFLFEYFSETQRNKGNFPGRFSGRQFSNSRSEMNVSTLELGDSALYLCASSSDSLYGYTFGSGTRLTVV.

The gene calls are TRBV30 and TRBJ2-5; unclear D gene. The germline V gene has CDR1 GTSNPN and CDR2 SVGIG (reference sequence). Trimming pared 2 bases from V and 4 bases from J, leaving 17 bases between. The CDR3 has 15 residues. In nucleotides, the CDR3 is TGTGCCTGGAGTACAACCGACACTGTAAGAGAGACCCAGTACTTC. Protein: CAWSTTDTVRETQYF.

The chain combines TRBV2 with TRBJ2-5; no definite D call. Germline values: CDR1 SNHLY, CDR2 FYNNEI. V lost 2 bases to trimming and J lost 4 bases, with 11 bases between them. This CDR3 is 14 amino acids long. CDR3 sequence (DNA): TGTGCCAGCAGTGAACCGCGAACCCCAGAGACCCAGTACTTC. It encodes CASSEPRTPETQYF.

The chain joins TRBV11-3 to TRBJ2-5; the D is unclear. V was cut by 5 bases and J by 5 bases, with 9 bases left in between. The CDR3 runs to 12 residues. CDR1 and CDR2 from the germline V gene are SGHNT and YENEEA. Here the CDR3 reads CASSGASETQYF. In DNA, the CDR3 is TGTGCCAGCAGCGGTGCGTCTGAGACCCAGTACTTC.

The CDR3 spells CASSPRDSQETQYF. The CDR3 DNA reads as TGTGCCAGCTCACCCCGGGACAGCCAAGAGACCCAGTACTTC. The chain has TRBV18 and TRBJ2-5, with 7 bases aligning to TRBD1. The junction had 2 bases not matched to a gene; V was cut back by 3 bases and J by 1 base. The CDR3 consists of 14 residues. The V gene's germline CDR1 is KGHSH and CDR2 LQKENI.

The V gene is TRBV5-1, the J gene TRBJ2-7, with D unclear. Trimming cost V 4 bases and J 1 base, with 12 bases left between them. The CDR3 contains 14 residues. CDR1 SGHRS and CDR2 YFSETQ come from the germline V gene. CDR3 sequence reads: CASSTGEVSYEQYF. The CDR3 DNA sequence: TGCGCCAGCAGCACTGGAGAAGTTTCCTACGAGCAGTACTTC.

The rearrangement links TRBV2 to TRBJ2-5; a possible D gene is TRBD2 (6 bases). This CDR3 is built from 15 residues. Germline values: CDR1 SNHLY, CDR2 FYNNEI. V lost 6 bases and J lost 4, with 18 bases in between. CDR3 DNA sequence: TGTGCCAGCAGCTGGGCGGGGAGAGGGATAGAGACCCAGTACTTC. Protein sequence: CASSWAGRGIETQYF.

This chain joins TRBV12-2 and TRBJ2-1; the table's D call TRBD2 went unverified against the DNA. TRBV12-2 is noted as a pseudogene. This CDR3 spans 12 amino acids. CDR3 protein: CASRRTSGKQFF. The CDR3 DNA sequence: TGTGCAAGTCGCCGGACTAGCGGGAAGCAGTTCTTC.

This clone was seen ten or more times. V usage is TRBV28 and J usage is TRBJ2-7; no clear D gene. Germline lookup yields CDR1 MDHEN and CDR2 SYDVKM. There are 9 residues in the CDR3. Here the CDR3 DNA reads TGTTTAGAGGCCTACGAGCAGTACTTC. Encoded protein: CLEAYEQYF.

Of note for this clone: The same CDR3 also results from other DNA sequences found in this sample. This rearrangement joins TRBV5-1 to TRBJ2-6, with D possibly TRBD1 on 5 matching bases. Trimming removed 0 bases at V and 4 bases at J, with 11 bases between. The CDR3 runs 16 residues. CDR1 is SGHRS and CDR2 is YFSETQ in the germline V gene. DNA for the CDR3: TGCGCCAGCAGCTTGGAAGGGGTACCCGGGGCCAACGTCCTGACTTTC. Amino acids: CASSLEGVPGANVLTF.

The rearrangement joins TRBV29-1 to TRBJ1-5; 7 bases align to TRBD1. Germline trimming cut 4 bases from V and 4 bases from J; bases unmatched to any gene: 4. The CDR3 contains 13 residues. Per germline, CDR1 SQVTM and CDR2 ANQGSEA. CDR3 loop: CSVAGGMNQPQHF. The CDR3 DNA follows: TGCAGCGTTGCAGGGGGAATGAATCAGCCCCAGCATTTT.

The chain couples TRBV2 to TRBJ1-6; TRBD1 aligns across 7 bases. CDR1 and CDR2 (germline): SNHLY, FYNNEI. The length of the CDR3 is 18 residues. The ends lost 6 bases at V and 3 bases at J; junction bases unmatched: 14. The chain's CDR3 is CASRERDSRPVYNSPLHF. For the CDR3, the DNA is TGTGCCAGCAGGGAAAGGGACAGTCGCCCAGTCTATAATTCACCCCTCCACTTT.

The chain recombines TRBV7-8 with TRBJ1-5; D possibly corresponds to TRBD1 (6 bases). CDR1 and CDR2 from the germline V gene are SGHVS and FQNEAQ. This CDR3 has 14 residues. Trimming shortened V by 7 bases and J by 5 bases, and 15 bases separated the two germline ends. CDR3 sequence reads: CASTWGGRDQPQHF. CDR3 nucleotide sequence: TGTGCCAGCACCTGGGGGGGGCGCGATCAGCCCCAGCATTTT.

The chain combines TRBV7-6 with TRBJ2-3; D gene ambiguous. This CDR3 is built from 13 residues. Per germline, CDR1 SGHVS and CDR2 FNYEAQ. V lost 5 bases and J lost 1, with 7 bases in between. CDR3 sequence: CASSPGGTDTQYF. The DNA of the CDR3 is TGTGCCAGCAGCCCGGGTGGCACAGATACGCAGTATTTT.

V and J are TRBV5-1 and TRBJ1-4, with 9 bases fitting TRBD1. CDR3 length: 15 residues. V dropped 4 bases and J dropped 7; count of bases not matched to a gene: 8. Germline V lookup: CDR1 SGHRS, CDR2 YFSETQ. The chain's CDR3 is CASSGDRVGSEKLFF. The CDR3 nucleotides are TGCGCCAGCAGCGGGGACAGGGTAGGGAGTGAAAAACTGTTTTTT.

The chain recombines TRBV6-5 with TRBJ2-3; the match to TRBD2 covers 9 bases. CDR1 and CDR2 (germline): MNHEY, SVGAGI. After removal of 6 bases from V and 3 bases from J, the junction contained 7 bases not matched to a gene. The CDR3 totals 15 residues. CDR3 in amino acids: CASSALSGRTDTQYF. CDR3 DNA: TGTGCCAGCAGCGCTCTGAGCGGGAGGACAGATACGCAGTATTTT.

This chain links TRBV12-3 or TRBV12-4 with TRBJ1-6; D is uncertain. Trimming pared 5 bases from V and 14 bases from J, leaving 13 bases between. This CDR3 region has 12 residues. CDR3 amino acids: CASSGGGKALHF. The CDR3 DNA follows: TGTGCCAGCAGTGGCGGTGGTAAAGCCCTCCACTTT.

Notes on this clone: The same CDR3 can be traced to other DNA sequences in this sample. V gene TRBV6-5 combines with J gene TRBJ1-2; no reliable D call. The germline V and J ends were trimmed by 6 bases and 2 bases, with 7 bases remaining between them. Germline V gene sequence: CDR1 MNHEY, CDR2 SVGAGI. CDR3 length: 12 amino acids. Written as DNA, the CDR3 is TGTGCCAGCAGGGGAGGCAACTATGGCTACACCTTC. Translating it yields CASRGGNYGYTF.

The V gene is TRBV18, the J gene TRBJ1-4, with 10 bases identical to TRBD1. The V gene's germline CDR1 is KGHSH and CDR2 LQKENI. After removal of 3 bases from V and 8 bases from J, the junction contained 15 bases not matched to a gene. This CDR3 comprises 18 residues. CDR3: CASSPQSGQGPRWEKLFF. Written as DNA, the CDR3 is TGTGCCAGCTCACCTCAGTCGGGACAGGGGCCCCGTTGGGAAAAACTGTTTTTT.

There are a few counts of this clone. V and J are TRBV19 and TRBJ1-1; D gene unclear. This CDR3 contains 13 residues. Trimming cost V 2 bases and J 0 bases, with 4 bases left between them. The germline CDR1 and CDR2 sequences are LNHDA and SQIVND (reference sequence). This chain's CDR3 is CASSITVNTEAFF. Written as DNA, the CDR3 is TGTGCCAGTAGTATAACGGTGAACACTGAAGCTTTCTTT.